A selection of T cell receptor beta chains follows, all from one sample in a study of T-cell memory formation after mild COVID-19. TCRdb reprocessed the 5' RACE reads with MiXCR, giving one entry per CDR3 protein. The sample lists 280,000 or so distinct CDR3 sequences, roughly 18% occurring once. The specimen was PBMCs or a T cell subset sorted from them (not recorded which). These receptors all come from a man aged 18 to 29 who had mild COVID-19 (a few samples of this study predate the infection). Cell type and time point are not known. The CDR3 runs from the conserved cysteine through the conserved F or W. A D gene is named only where the DNA matches it firmly. Rows give clone size only sometimes, using once, few, many, or a class for an expanded clone.

D: TRBD2
J: TRBJ2-3
size: .
V: TRBV7-3
DNA: TGTGCCAGCAGCCCGGGACTAGCGGGGGGGCCCGCAGATACGCAGTATTTT
CDR3: CASSPGLAGGPADTQYF

D: .
J: TRBJ2-5
size: .
V: TRBV12-5
DNA: TGTGCTAGTGGTTCCCCCCCCCCGGGACGGTTGGGGCAAGAGACCCAGTACTTC
CDR3: CASGSPPPGRLGQETQYF

D: .
J: TRBJ1-6
size: few
V: TRBV6-5
DNA: TGTGCCAGCAGAAGGACATTGTCGGATTCACCCCTCCACTTT
CDR3: CASRRTLSDSPLHF

D: .
J: TRBJ1-5
size: .
V: TRBV28
DNA: TGTGCCAGCAGTTTCTCCGGGTTGGATCAGCCCCAGCATTTT
CDR3: CASSFSGLDQPQHF

D: .
J: TRBJ1-6
size: .
V: TRBV6-5
DNA: TGTGCCAGCAGGAAGGGGGGGCTCGGCAATTCACCCCTCCACTTT
CDR3: CASRKGGLGNSPLHF

D: TRBD2
J: TRBJ2-1
size: few
V: TRBV6-2/TRBV6-3
DNA: TGTGCCAGCAGTTACACCCTCGGGCTAGCGGGGGGGAATGAGCAGTTCTTC
CDR3: CASSYTLGLAGGNEQFF

D: .
J: TRBJ1-6
size: few
V: TRBV3-1
DNA: TGTGCCAGCAGCCAAAACTCCAATTCACCCCTCCACTTT
CDR3: CASSQNSNSPLHF

D: .
J: TRBJ1-2
size: .
V: TRBV20-1
DNA: TGCAGTGCTAGAGATCCGAGGACGTACGGCTACACCTTC
CDR3: CSARDPRTYGYTF

D: TRBD2
J: TRBJ2-1
size: many
V: TRBV12-3/TRBV12-4
DNA: TGTGCCAGCAGTCGGCACACTAGCGTAGAAAATGAGCAGTTCTTC
CDR3: CASSRHTSVENEQFF

D: TRBD1
J: TRBJ1-1
size: few
V: TRBV5-4
DNA: TGTGCCAGCAGTTCTCAAACAGGGGCGGTTAACACTGAAGCTTTCTTT
CDR3: CASSSQTGAVNTEAFF

D: TRBD2
J: TRBJ2-1
size: .
V: TRBV27
DNA: TGTGCCAGCAGTGCGGGACTAGCGGGGAGATATGAGCAGTTCTTC
CDR3: CASSAGLAGRYEQFF

D: .
J: TRBJ1-1
size: many
V: TRBV14
DNA: TGTGCCAGCAGCCAAGATGGGGCAGGGTGGACTGAAGCTTTCTTT
CDR3: CASSQDGAGWTEAFF

D: .
J: TRBJ2-3
size: few
V: TRBV12-3/TRBV12-4
DNA: TGTGCCAGCAGTAGTCCCCCCAAGACAGATACGCAGTATTTT
CDR3: CASSSPPKTDTQYF

D: TRBD1
J: TRBJ1-2
size: many
V: TRBV6-2/TRBV6-3
DNA: TGTGCCAGCACCCTTTTATGGGACAGCTGGATATCAGGGGCGCGTCACTATGGCTACACCTTC
CDR3: CASTLLWDSWISGARHYGYTF

D: TRBD2
J: TRBJ2-3
size: .
V: TRBV20-1
DNA: TGCAGTGCTGGGACTAGGGCAGATACGCAGTATTTT
CDR3: CSAGTRADTQYF

D: .
J: TRBJ2-1
size: many
V: TRBV7-2
DNA: TGTGCCAGCAGCTTAATTTTAATATCTGGTAACAATGAGCAGTTCTTC
CDR3: CASSLILISGNNEQFF

D: .
J: TRBJ2-1
size: few
V: TRBV29-1
DNA: TGCAGCGTTGAGTACAACAGGGTACGGGAGCAGTTCTTC
CDR3: CSVEYNRVREQFF

D: .
J: TRBJ2-7
size: .
V: TRBV3-1
DNA: TGTGCCAGCAGCCCAGTTGGGAAATACGAGCAGTACTTC
CDR3: CASSPVGKYEQYF

D: .
J: TRBJ2-1
size: .
V: TRBV29-1
DNA: TGCAGCGTTGATCAGGGTTACAATGAGCAGTTCTTC
CDR3: CSVDQGYNEQFF

D: .
J: TRBJ2-2
size: few
V: TRBV9
DNA: TGTGCCAGCAGCGTAGCGGAGTTCACCGGGGAGCTGTTTTTT
CDR3: CASSVAEFTGELFF

D: .
J: TRBJ1-1
size: many
V: TRBV7-2
DNA: TGTGCCAGCAGCATAACGAACACTGAAGCTTTCTTT
CDR3: CASSITNTEAFF

D: .
J: TRBJ1-1
size: many
V: TRBV24-1
DNA: TGTGCTTTACGAGGGGGCACTGAAGCTTTCTTT
CDR3: CALRGGTEAFF

D: .
J: TRBJ2-6
size: .
V: TRBV6-4
DNA: TGTGCCAGCAGTGACTCTAACTCTGGGGCCAACGTCCTGACTTTC
CDR3: CASSDSNSGANVLTF

D: .
J: TRBJ2-2
size: once
V: TRBV9
DNA: TGTGCCAGCAGCGTAGACGGGGGGCGGCGCACCGGGGAGCTGTTTTTT
CDR3: CASSVDGGRRTGELFF

D: TRBD1
J: TRBJ2-5
size: .
V: TRBV29-1
DNA: TGCAGCGTTGAAGGGGGACAGGGACAGACCCAGTACTTC
CDR3: CSVEGGQGQTQYF

D: .
J: TRBJ1-1
size: .
V: TRBV11-1
DNA: TGTGCCAGCAGCCCAAACCCGGTCCTGGGGCGAGCTTTCTTT
CDR3: CASSPNPVLGRAFF

D: .
J: TRBJ1-6
size: .
V: TRBV5-4
DNA: TGTGCCAGCAGCCCTGCCGGGACGTATTCACCCCTCCACTTT
CDR3: CASSPAGTYSPLHF

D: .
J: TRBJ2-5
size: .
V: TRBV20-1
DNA: TGCAGTGCTAGCGGGGGGACACAAGAGACCCAGTACTTC
CDR3: CSASGGTQETQYF

D: .
J: TRBJ2-3
size: .
V: TRBV20-1
DNA: TGCAGTGCTAGAGCTCGACAGTGGACAGATACGCAGTATTTT
CDR3: CSARARQWTDTQYF

D: .
J: TRBJ2-4
size: .
V: TRBV6-1
DNA: TGTGCCAGCAGTGATGTAAGGGGGAACATTCAGTACTTC
CDR3: CASSDVRGNIQYF

D: .
J: TRBJ2-5
size: few
V: TRBV7-2
DNA: TGTGCCAGCAGTTCCGGACGGTTCCAAGAGACCCAGTACTTC
CDR3: CASSSGRFQETQYF

D: .
J: TRBJ2-2
size: few
V: TRBV4-3
DNA: TGCGCCAGCCCGACGGCCGAGGGGCTAGCGAGAAAGGGCGGGGAGCTGTTTTTT
CDR3: CASPTAEGLARKGGELFF

D: TRBD1
J: TRBJ1-4
size: few
V: TRBV10-3
DNA: TGTGCCATCAGTGAGTCGATAGGTGAAGGGGGCCTCTGGGCAACTAATGAAAAACTGTTTTTT
CDR3: CAISESIGEGGLWATNEKLFF

D: .
J: TRBJ1-5
size: .
V: TRBV27
DNA: TGTGCCAGCAGTCCCCCATGTGAGGGGATGGGTCAGCCCCAGCATTTT
CDR3: CASSPPCEGMGQPQHF

D: TRBD1
J: TRBJ2-5
size: few
V: TRBV20-1
DNA: TGCAGTGCTCCCGGGACAGGGGGCTTTGGGTACCAAGAGACCCAGTACTTC
CDR3: CSAPGTGGFGYQETQYF

D: .
J: TRBJ2-7
size: few
V: TRBV28
DNA: TGTGCCAGCAGTTCCGACTCGCAGAGCTCCTACGAGCAGTACTTC
CDR3: CASSSDSQSSYEQYF

D: .
J: TRBJ2-3
size: few
V: TRBV20-1
DNA: TGCAGTGCTGGGGGGGGGCAAACAGATACGCAGTATTTT
CDR3: CSAGGGQTDTQYF

D: .
J: TRBJ1-1
size: .
V: TRBV12-3/TRBV12-4
DNA: TGTGCCAGCAGTTTATCATCGGCGAACACTGAAGCTTTCTTT
CDR3: CASSLSSANTEAFF

D: .
J: TRBJ1-3
size: .
V: TRBV3-1
DNA: TGTGCCAGCAGCCAAGACTCTGGAAACACCATATATTTT
CDR3: CASSQDSGNTIYF

D: TRBD1
J: TRBJ1-5
size: .
V: TRBV19
DNA: TGTGCCAGTAGGGACAGGTACACGAGTAGCAATCAGCCCCAGCATTTT
CDR3: CASRDRYTSSNQPQHF

D: .
J: TRBJ1-6
size: .
V: TRBV27
DNA: TGTGCCAGCGGGATTTCCTATAATTCACCCCTCCACTTT
CDR3: CASGISYNSPLHF

D: .
J: TRBJ1-4
size: few
V: TRBV5-5
DNA: TGTGCCAGCAGCTCCGACGGGATGTCGATTGAAAAACTGTTTTTT
CDR3: CASSSDGMSIEKLFF

D: TRBD1
J: TRBJ2-3
size: .
V: TRBV3-1
DNA: TGTGCCAGCAGCCTTCGACAGGGCCGAGGAGATACGCAGTATTTT
CDR3: CASSLRQGRGDTQYF

D: .
J: TRBJ2-5
size: many
V: TRBV9
DNA: TGTGCCAGCAGCGCCCGGACTAAAGAGACCCAGTACTTC
CDR3: CASSARTKETQYF

D: .
J: TRBJ2-1
size: few
V: TRBV25-1
DNA: TGTGCCAGCAAGAAGAGCTCCTACAATGAGCAGTTCTTC
CDR3: CASKKSSYNEQFF

D: TRBD1
J: TRBJ1-1
size: .
V: TRBV5-1
DNA: TGCGCCAGCAGCCGACGTCCGGGACAGACCACTGAAGCTTTCTTT
CDR3: CASSRRPGQTTEAFF

D: .
J: TRBJ2-3
size: few
V: TRBV7-3
DNA: TGTGCCAGCAGCAATAGTCTGGGCACAGATACGCAGTATTTT
CDR3: CASSNSLGTDTQYF

D: .
J: TRBJ2-5
size: .
V: TRBV18
DNA: TGTGCCAGCTCACCCCCTGGAGGGGCCCGAGAGACCCAGTACTTC
CDR3: CASSPPGGARETQYF

D: TRBD1
J: TRBJ2-1
size: .
V: TRBV7-3
DNA: TGTGCCAGCAGCTTGGACAGGGGCCCGGAGCGGTTCTTC
CDR3: CASSLDRGPERFF

D: TRBD2
J: TRBJ2-5
size: few
V: TRBV7-3
DNA: TGTGCCAGCAGCTTGAACGGGGGGGAAGAGACCCAGTACTTC
CDR3: CASSLNGGEETQYF

D: .
J: TRBJ1-5
size: .
V: TRBV6-2/TRBV6-3
DNA: TGTGCCAGCAGTTACGAGACGGGGGGTCGAGGCAATCAGCCCCAGCATTTT
CDR3: CASSYETGGRGNQPQHF

D: TRBD1
J: TRBJ1-1
size: many
V: TRBV29-1
DNA: TGCAGCGTTGGACAGGGAAAGGAGGCTTTCTTT
CDR3: CSVGQGKEAFF

D: .
J: TRBJ2-5
size: .
V: TRBV4-1
DNA: TGCGCCAGCAGCCCCCTTGAGGGTCTCGAGACCCAGTACTTC
CDR3: CASSPLEGLETQYF

D: .
J: TRBJ2-1
size: few
V: TRBV6-4
DNA: TGTGCCAGCAGTGACGGAAGTGGGACCGAGCAGTTCTTC
CDR3: CASSDGSGTEQFF

D: TRBD1
J: TRBJ1-2
size: .
V: TRBV20-1
DNA: TGCAGTGCTAGAGCTGCCCCGGGACAGGGACAGTATGGCTACACCTTC
CDR3: CSARAAPGQGQYGYTF

D: TRBD2
J: TRBJ2-1
size: few
V: TRBV9
DNA: TGTGCCAGCAGCGTAGGGGCGGGGGAGCGGATCTTC
CDR3: CASSVGAGERIF

D: .
J: TRBJ1-1
size: .
V: TRBV5-1
DNA: TGCGCCAGCAGCTTGGCCCGGGGGGGAAGTACTGAAGCTTTCTTT
CDR3: CASSLARGGSTEAFF

D: .
J: TRBJ2-1
size: few
V: TRBV11-2
DNA: TGTGCCAGCAGCCCAGGGTTAGGGGATAATGAGCAGTTCTTC
CDR3: CASSPGLGDNEQFF

D: .
J: TRBJ1-5
size: few
V: TRBV20-1
DNA: TGCAGTGCTAGCATCCTGGGCGGCAATCAGCCCCAGCATTTT
CDR3: CSASILGGNQPQHF